The 9 T cell receptor beta chains reported below all come from one sample, sequenced in a study of blood T cells in healthy people across ages. The use of a sample-barcoded 5' primer and a J-beta primer mix characterized a second PCR of roughly 7 to 11 cycles. MiXCR, applied by TCRdb to the 5' RACE reads, yields one record per CDR3 protein. The table has about 840,000 distinct CDR3 sequences, about 29% seen once. These data were also reused for a study on T cells of mothers and their children.

Sequencing was done on a sample of blood. These receptors were taken from a middle-aged woman in good health.

The count of this clonotype is one. This chain connects TRBV20-1 to TRBJ2-7, with 9 positions matching TRBD1. The CDR3 loop spans 14 amino acids. V was pared by 6 bases and J by 2 bases, with 8 bases of the junction left unmatched. Per the germline V gene, CDR1 is DFQATT and CDR2 is SNEGSKA (reference sequence). The CDR3, as DNA: TGCAGTGCGAGCACCGGGACAGGGACCTACGAGCAGTACTTC. Translation: CSASTGTGTYEQYF.

Points on this clonotype: A much bigger clone sits one base away, suggesting this may be a read error. The V and J genes are TRBV28 and TRBJ2-1; 9 bases line up with TRBD1. Germline trimming cut 4 bases from V and 13 bases from J; bases unmatched to any gene: 14. Germline values: CDR1 MDHEN, CDR2 SYDVKM. This CDR3 comprises 15 residues. In DNA, the CDR3 is TGTGCCAGCAGTTCCCCCGGGACAGGGCGAGAGACCCAGTTCTTC. As protein: CASSSPGTGRETQFF.

In this sample, this clonotype turned up many times. The V gene is TRBV7-2, the J gene TRBJ2-1, with unresolved D. Trimming cost V 5 bases and J 4 bases, with 9 bases left between them. Germline-derived CDR1 and CDR2 are SGHTA and FQGNSA. The CDR3 consists of 13 residues. The CDR3 loop reads CASSPPLYNEQFF. The CDR3 DNA reads as TGTGCCAGCAGCCCCCCCCTGTACAATGAGCAGTTCTTC.

The chain carries TRBV3-1 and TRBJ2-7, with 8 nucleotides matching TRBD1. Losses at the gene ends were 0 bases for V and 0 bases for J; bases not matched to a gene: 4. CDR1 and CDR2 from the germline V gene are LGHDT and YNNKEL (reference sequence). This CDR3 contains 16 residues. The CDR3: CASSQDAGGPSYEQYF. The CDR3 DNA follows: TGTGCCAGCAGCCAAGACGCAGGGGGCCCCTCCTACGAGCAGTACTTC.

In its sample, this clonotype was seen a few times. The rearrangement uses TRBV7-2 and TRBJ2-1, with 8 nucleotides matching TRBD2. Trimming cost V 5 bases and J 2 bases; bases outside gene matches: 11. Germline V gene sequence: CDR1 SGHTA, CDR2 FQGNSA. CDR3 length: 17 amino acids. The CDR3 region has the DNA TGTGCCAGCAGCCTTGGGGGTAGCGGGGTCCCCTACAATGAGCAGTTCTTC. As protein: CASSLGGSGVPYNEQFF.

The chain employs TRBV29-1 and TRBJ1-3; D remains unclear. V lost 4 bases and J 1 base, leaving 11 bases between the germline ends. CDR1 is SQVTM, CDR2 ANQGSEA, per germline. CDR3 length equals 14 residues. Written as DNA, the CDR3 is TGCAGCGTTGTAGAGAACAGATCTGGAAACACCATATATTTT. It specifies CSVVENRSGNTIYF.

The CDR3 DNA reads as TGCAGTGCTTACCTGGACAGGGTTAACTATGGCTACACCTTC. Translating gives CSAYLDRVNYGYTF. The rearrangement joins TRBV20-1 to TRBJ1-2; 8 nucleotides align to TRBD1. CDR1 and CDR2 from the germline V gene are DFQATT and SNEGSKA (reference sequence). The CDR3 covers 14 residues. With 5 bases clipped from V and 1 base from J, the junction kept 6 bases outside the gene matches.

The chain employs TRBV24-1 and TRBJ2-5, with D maybe TRBD1 (5 bases). This CDR3 has 12 residues. CDR1 and CDR2 from the germline V gene are KGHDR and SFDVKD. The V end lost 6 bases, the J end lost 3 bases, and 7 bases lay between the germline ends. The CDR3 reads CATSTGKETQYF. CDR3 DNA: TGTGCCACCAGTACAGGAAAAGAGACCCAGTACTTC.

This clonotype appeared many times. The V and J genes are TRBV5-1 and TRBJ2-7; the D gene is possibly TRBD1 (5 bases). The CDR3 loop spans 12 amino acids. Per germline, CDR1 SGHRS and CDR2 YFSETQ. The ends were cut back, 3 bases at V and 5 bases at J, with 9 bases in the middle. In nucleotides, the CDR3 is TGCGCCAGCAGCTCCAGGGCGGACGAGCAGTACTTC. As protein: CASSSRADEQYF.